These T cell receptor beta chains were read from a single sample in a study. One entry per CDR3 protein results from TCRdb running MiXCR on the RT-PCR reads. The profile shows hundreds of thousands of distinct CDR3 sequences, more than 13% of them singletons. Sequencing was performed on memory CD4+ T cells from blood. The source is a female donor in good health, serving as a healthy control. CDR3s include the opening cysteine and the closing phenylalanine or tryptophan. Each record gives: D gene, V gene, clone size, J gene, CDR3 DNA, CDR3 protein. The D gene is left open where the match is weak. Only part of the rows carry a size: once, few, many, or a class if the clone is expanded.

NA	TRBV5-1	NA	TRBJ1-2	TGCGCCAGCAGCTCAGAGGCAGGGGATGACTATGGCTACACCTTC	CASSSEAGDDYGYTF
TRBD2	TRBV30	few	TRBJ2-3	TGTGCCTGGAGTGTACGTGGGACTAGACGGGTGGATACGCAGTATTTT	CAWSVRGTRRVDTQYF
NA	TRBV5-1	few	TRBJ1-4	TGCGCCAGCAGCTTGCTTACGGGGGGCGCGGAAAAACTGTTTTTT	CASSLLTGGAEKLFF
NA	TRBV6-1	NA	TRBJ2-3	TGTGCCAGCAGTGAAGTTCAGCGGCCCACAGATACGCAGTATTTT	CASSEVQRPTDTQYF
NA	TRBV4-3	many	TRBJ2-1	TGCGCCAGCAGCCAAGTGGGGGGCGCGTACAATGAGCAGTTCTTC	CASSQVGGAYNEQFF
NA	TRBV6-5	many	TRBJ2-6	TGTGCCAGCAGTTACTCTAGGACAAGCTCTGGGGCCAACGTCCTGACTTTC	CASSYSRTSSGANVLTF
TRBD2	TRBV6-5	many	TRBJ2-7	TGTGCCAGCAGTACCGAAGGGAGGGGAAGGCCTCGGGAGCAGTACTTC	CASSTEGRGRPREQYF
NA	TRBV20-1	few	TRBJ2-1	TGCAGTGCTAGAGAGGGGCAGGTGAGGAATGAGCAGTTCTTC	CSAREGQVRNEQFF
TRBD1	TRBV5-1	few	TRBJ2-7	TGCGCCAGCAGCTGGGGGATGACATCTAGGGCCCGACAGGGCCGGAACGAGCAGTACTTC	CASSWGMTSRARQGRNEQYF
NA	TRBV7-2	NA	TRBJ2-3	TGTGCCAGCAGCACACAGGGTGGTAGGGAAAATACGCAGTATTTT	CASSTQGGRENTQYF
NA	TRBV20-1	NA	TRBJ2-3	TGCAGTGCTAGAGGGGTTAGCGGAGATACGCAGTATTTT	CSARGVSGDTQYF
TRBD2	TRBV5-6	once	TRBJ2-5	TGTGCCAGCAGGATTCGGACTAGCGGGGGGGGTAGAGAGACCCAGTACTTC	CASRIRTSGGGRETQYF
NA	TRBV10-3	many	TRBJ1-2	TGTGCCATCAGTCGCACAAACTATGGCTACACCTTC	CAISRTNYGYTF
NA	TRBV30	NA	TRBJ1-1	TGTGCCTGGAGTTTAGCGGGGGGGCAGGTGGTCACTGAAGCTTTCTTT	CAWSLAGGQVVTEAFF
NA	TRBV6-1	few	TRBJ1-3	TGTGCCAGCAGTGAATGGGGGGGCAGCGCTGGAAACACCATATATTTT	CASSEWGGSAGNTIYF
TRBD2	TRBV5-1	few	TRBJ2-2	TGCGCCAGCAGCGGAACTAGCGGGCCTACCGGGGAGCTGTTTTTT	CASSGTSGPTGELFF
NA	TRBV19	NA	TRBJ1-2	TGTGCCAGTACCCTAGACAACTTAGGCGGCTACACCTTC	CASTLDNLGGYTF
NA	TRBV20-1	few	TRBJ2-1	TGCAGTGCCAATCAGGGCCTTGCGGGTGAGCAGTTCTTC	CSANQGLAGEQFF
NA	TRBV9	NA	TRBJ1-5	TGTGCCAGCAGCCTAGAACCCCAGACCAATCAGCCCCAGCATTTT	CASSLEPQTNQPQHF
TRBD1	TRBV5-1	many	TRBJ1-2	TGCGCCAGCAGCATAAAATCGACAGGGACGCAGGGCTACACCTTC	CASSIKSTGTQGYTF
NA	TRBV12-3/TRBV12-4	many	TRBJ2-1	TGTGCCAGCAGGCTAGCGTCTGAGCAGTTCTTC	CASRLASEQFF
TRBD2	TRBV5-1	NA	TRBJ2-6	TGCGCCAGCAGCTTGAGCGGGAGTACTGGGGCCAACGTCCTGACTTTC	CASSLSGSTGANVLTF
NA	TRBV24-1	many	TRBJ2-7	TGTGCCACCAGTGATGGCTACGAGCAGTACTTC	CATSDGYEQYF
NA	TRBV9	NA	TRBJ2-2	TGTGCCAGCAGCGTAGGGAGCCCCGCGAACACCGGGGAGCTGTTTTTT	CASSVGSPANTGELFF
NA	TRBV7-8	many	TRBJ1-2	TGTGCCAGCAGCGTCGGGACTAACTATGGCTACACCTTC	CASSVGTNYGYTF
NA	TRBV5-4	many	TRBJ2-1	TGTGCCAGCAGCCTCGCCCTAGCCAATGAGCAGTTCTTC	CASSLALANEQFF
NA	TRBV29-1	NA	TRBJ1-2	TGCAGCTTCTCTCAGGGGACTGTGGGCTACACCTTC	CSFSQGTVGYTF
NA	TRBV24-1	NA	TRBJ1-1	TGTGCCACCAGTGGCGGGTACATGAACACTGAAGCTTTCTTT	CATSGGYMNTEAFF
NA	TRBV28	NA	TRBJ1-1	TGTGCCAGCACCTTACTTGGCCGGGGGATGAACACTGAAGCTTTCTTT	CASTLLGRGMNTEAFF
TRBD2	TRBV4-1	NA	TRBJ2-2	TGCGCCAGCAGCCAGGGTCCTAGCGGGAGAAACACCGGGGAGCTGTTTTTT	CASSQGPSGRNTGELFF
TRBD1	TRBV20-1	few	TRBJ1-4	TGCAGTGCTCCGCAGGGGGCGGTTAATGAAAAACTGTTTTTT	CSAPQGAVNEKLFF
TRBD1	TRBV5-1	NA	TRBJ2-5	TGCGCCAGCAGCTTGTCTCCGGGACAGGGCGAAGAGACCCAGTACTTC	CASSLSPGQGEETQYF
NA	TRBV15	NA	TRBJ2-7	TGTGCCACCAGCAGAGTTCCGGGCGAGCAGTACTTC	CATSRVPGEQYF
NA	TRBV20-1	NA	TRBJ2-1	TGCAGTGCTAGAGGAACCCCTAGTAGGAGTGAGCAGTTCTTC	CSARGTPSRSEQFF
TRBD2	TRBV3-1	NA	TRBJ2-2	TGTGCCAGCAGCCGAAGAAGCGGGAATACCGGGGAGCTGTTTTTT	CASSRRSGNTGELFF
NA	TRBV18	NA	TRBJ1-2	TGTGCCAGCTCACCAGAGTTTGTCTATGGCTACACCTTC	CASSPEFVYGYTF
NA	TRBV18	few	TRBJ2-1	TGTGCCAGCTCCCAACAGGGATTGGGGAATGAGCAGTTCTTC	CASSQQGLGNEQFF
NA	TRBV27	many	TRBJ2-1	TGTGCCAGCAGTTCATCCATCGGGCGTGAGCAGTTCTTC	CASSSSIGREQFF
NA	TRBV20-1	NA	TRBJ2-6	TGCAGTGCTAGTCCGGGCTCAGGGGCCAACGTCCTGACTTTC	CSASPGSGANVLTF
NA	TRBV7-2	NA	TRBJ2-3	TGTGCCAGCAGCTTCGCCTCAAGCACAGATACGCAGTATTTT	CASSFASSTDTQYF
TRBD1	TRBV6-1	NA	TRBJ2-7	TGTGCCAGCAGGATAACCGGGCAGGGGGCTTACGAGCAGTACTTC	CASRITGQGAYEQYF
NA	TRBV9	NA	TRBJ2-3	TGTGCCAGCAAGCCGGACGACCTCACAGATACGCAGTATTTT	CASKPDDLTDTQYF
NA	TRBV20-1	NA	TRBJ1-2	TGCAGTGCTAGATTAGGGCTCGATGGCTACACCTTC	CSARLGLDGYTF
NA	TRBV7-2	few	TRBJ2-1	TGTGCCAGCAGCTTAATGTGGGGGCAGTTCTTC	CASSLMWGQFF
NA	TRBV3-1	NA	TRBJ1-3	TGTGCCAGCAGCCCAACGGACCTCGGAAACACCATATATTTT	CASSPTDLGNTIYF
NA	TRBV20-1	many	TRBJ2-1	TGCAGTGCTACCCAAGGAGGCGAGCAGTTCTTC	CSATQGGEQFF
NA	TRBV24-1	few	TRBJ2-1	TGTGCCACCAGTGTGGGCTCCTTTACCCCAAATGAGCAGTTCTTC	CATSVGSFTPNEQFF
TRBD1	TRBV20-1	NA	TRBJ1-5	TGCAGTGCTGAGGGTCAGGGGGAGCCCCAGCATTTT	CSAEGQGEPQHF
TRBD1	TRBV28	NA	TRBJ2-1	TGTGCCAGCAGCTTCGGGGACAGGGCATGGGAGCAGTTCTTC	CASSFGDRAWEQFF
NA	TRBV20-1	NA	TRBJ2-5	TGCAGTGCTGGGGGCCGGGAGACCCAGTACTTC	CSAGGRETQYF
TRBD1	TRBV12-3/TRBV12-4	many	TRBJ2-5	TGTGCCAGCAGTGGACAGGTCCAAGAGACCCAGTACTTC	CASSGQVQETQYF
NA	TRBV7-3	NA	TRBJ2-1	TGTGCCAGCAGCGGGCGGACGGGAATCAATGAGCAGTTCTTC	CASSGRTGINEQFF
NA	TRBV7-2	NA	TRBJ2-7	TGTGCCAGCAGCTTAGCCGGGACTTTACGCTACGAGCAGTACTTC	CASSLAGTLRYEQYF
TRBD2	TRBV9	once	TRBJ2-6	TGTGCCAGCAGCGTGGGGGGGGAAACCTCTGGGGCCAACGTCCTGACTTTC	CASSVGGETSGANVLTF
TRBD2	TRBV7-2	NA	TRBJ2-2	TGTGCCAGCAGCCCGGGACTAGCGGGGGGGCTGGGCACCGGGGAGCTGTTTTTT	CASSPGLAGGLGTGELFF
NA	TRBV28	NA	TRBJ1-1	TGTGCCAGCAGAACCCCCACCAGCTCCTCTGAAGCTTTCTTT	CASRTPTSSSEAFF
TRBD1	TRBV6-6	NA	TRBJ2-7	TGTGCCAGCAGTTACCAGGGTGGACAGGTTTCGGGAGAGCAGTACTTC	CASSYQGGQVSGEQYF